This TCR beta chain was sequenced during a study of human T cells and chemical hapten exposure. Study in general: For sensitization, 2% DPC was applied to an approximately 2 cm by approximately 2 cm patch of upper inner arm skin. Slight differences in pooled library volume were the main source of varying TCR yields across samples. Each patch test put 0.01% DPC on the upper back, and results were read at 6 days.

This clonotype showed up many times. Antigen unknown. Whole-study results and caveats: TCRs at a frequency above 1 in 1000 stayed unchanged with DPC sensitization.

Time point reported: pre-sensitization, week 0. Treatment meaning: therapeutic diphenylcyclopropenone sensitization with weekly scalp DPC. The CDR3 has 15 amino acids. Per the germline V gene, CDR1 is DFQATT and CDR2 is SNEGSKA (reference sequence). Losses at the gene ends were 1 base for V and 3 bases for J; bases not matched to a gene: 1. Each CDR3 protein is one row after TCRdb ran MiXCR on the RACE reads. Of around 100,000 distinct CDR3 sequences in the sample, about a tenth were seen once. This chain connects TRBV20-1 to TRBJ2-3; TRBD2 matches 13 bases. Material: whole blood, obtained in connection with sensitization to the hapten diphenylcyclopropenone (DPC). The TCR comes from an older woman with alopecia areata. Some clones in this sample may be carry-over from other donors' samples. CDR3 amino acids: CSARGTSGSTDTQYF. CDR3 DNA: TGCAGTGCTAGAGGGACTAGCGGGAGTACAGATACGCAGTATTTT.